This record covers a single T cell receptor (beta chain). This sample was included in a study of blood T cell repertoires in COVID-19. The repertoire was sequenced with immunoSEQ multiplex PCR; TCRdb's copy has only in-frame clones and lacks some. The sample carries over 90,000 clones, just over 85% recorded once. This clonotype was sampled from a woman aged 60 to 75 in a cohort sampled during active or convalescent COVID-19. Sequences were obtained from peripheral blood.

Here the CDR3 DNA reads TGTGCCAGCATGCGGGACCTTGGGAACACTGAAGCTTTCTTT. The encoded protein is CASMRDLGNTEAFF. This chain links TRBV2 with TRBJ1-1; D might be TRBD1 (5 bases). CDR3 length: 14 amino acids. CDR1 SNHLY and CDR2 FYNNEI come from the germline V gene. The V and J ends lost 7 bases and 1 base respectively, with 13 bases between them.